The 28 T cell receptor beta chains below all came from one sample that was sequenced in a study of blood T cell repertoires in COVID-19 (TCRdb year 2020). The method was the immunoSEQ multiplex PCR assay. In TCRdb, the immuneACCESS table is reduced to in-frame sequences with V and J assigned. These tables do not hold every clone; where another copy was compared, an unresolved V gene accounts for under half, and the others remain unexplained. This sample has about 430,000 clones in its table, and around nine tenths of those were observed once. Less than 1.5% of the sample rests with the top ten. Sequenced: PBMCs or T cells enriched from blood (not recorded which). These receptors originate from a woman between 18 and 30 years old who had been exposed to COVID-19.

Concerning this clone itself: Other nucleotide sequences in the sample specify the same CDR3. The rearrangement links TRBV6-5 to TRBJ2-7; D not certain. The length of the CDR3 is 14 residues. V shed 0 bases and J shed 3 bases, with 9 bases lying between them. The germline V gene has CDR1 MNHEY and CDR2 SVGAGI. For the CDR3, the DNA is TGTGCCAGCAGTTACTCTACGGGTGGCTACGAGCAGTACTTC. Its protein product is CASSYSTGGYEQYF.

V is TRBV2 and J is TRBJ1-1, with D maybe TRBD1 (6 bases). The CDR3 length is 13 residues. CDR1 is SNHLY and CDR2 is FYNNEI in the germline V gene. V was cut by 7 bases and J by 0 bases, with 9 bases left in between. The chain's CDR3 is CASTRGMNTEAFF. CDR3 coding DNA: TGTGCCAGCACCAGGGGAATGAACACTGAAGCTTTCTTT.

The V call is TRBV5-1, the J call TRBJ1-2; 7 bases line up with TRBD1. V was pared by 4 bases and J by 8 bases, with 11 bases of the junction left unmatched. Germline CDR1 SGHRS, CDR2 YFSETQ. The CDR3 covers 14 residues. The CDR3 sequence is CASSAQAGTEGYTF. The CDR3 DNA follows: TGCGCCAGCAGCGCCCAGGCGGGGACAGAGGGCTACACCTTC.

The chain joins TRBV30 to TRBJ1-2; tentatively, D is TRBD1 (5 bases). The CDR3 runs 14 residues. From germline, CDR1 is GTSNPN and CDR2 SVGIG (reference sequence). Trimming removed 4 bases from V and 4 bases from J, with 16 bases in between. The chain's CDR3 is CAWNTPGEPYGYTF. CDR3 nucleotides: TGTGCCTGGAACACCCCGGGGGAACCCTATGGCTACACCTTC.

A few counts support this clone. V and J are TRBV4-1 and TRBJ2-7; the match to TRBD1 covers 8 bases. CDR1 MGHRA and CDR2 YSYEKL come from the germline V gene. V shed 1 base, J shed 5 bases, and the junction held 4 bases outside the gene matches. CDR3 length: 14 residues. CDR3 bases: TGCGCCAGCAGCCAAGGCCAGGGGGCCGACGAGCAGTACTTC. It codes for CASSQGQGADEQYF.

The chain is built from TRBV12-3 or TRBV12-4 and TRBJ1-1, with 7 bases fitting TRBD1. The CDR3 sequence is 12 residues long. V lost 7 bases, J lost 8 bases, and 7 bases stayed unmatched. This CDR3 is CASIRGTAEAFF. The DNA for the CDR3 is TGTGCCAGCATTAGGGGGACAGCCGAAGCTTTCTTT.

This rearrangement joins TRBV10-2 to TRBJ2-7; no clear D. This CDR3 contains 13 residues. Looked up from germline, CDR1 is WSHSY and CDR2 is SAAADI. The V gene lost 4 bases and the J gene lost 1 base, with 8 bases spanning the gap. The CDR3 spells CASSGAGSYEQYF. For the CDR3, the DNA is TGCGCCAGCAGTGGGGCAGGTTCCTACGAGCAGTACTTC.

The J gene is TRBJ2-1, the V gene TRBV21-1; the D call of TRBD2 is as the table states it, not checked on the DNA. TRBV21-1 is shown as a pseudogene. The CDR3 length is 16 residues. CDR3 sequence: CASSKYHPGRYNEQFF. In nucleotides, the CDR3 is TGTGCCAGCAGCAAATATCACCCAGGGAGGTACAATGAGCAGTTCTTC.

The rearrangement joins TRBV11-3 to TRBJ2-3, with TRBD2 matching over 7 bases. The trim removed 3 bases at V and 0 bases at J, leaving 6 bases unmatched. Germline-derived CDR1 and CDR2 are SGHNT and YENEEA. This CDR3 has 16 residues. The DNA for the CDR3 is TGTGCCAGCAGCTTGGGCCTAGCGGCTAGCACAGATACGCAGTATTTT. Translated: CASSLGLAASTDTQYF.

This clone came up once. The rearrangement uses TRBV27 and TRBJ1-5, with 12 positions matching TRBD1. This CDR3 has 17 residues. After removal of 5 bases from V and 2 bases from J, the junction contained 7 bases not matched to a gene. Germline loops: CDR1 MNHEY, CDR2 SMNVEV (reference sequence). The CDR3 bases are TGTGCCAGCAGTAGGGACAGGGGGCACAATGGCAATCAGCCCCAGCATTTT. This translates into CASSRDRGHNGNQPQHF.

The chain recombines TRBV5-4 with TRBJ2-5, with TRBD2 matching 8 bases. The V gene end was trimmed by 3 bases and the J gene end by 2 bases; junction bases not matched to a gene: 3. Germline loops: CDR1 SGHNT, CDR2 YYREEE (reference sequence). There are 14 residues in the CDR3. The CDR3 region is CASSSKRGQETQYF. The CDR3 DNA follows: TGTGCCAGCAGCTCGAAGCGGGGGCAAGAGACCCAGTACTTC.

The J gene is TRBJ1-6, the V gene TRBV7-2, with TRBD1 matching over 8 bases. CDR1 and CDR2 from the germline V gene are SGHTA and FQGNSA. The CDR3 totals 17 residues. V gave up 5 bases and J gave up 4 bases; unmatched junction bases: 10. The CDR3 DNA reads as TGTGCCAGCAGCCCAGATGACTGGACAGGGTATAATTCACCCCTCCACTTT. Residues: CASSPDDWTGYNSPLHF.

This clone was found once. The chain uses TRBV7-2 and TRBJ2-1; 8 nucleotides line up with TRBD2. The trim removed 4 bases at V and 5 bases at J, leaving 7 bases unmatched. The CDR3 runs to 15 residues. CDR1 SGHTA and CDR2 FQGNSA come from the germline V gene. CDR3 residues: CASSSRAGANNEQFF. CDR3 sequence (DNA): TGTGCCAGCAGCTCAAGAGCGGGAGCAAACAATGAGCAGTTCTTC.

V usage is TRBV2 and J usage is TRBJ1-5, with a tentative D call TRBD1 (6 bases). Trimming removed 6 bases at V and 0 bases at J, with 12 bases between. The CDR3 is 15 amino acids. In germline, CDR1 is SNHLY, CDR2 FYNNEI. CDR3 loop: CASSKEGDSNQPQHF. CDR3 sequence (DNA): TGTGCCAGCAGCAAAGAGGGGGATAGCAATCAGCCCCAGCATTTT. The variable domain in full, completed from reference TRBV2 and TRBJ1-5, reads EPEVTQTPSHQVTQMGQEVILRCVPISNHLYFYWYRQILGQKVEFLVSFYNNEISEKSEIFDDQFSVERPDGSNFTLKIRSTKLEDSAMYFCASSKEGDSNQPQHFGDGTRLSIL.

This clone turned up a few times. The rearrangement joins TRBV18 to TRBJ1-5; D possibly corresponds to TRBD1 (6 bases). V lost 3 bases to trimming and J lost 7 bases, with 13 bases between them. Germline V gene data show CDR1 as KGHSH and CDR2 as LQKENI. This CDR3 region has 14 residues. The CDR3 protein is CASSPSHREQPQHF. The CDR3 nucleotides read TGTGCCAGCTCACCGTCGCACAGGGAACAGCCCCAGCATTTT.

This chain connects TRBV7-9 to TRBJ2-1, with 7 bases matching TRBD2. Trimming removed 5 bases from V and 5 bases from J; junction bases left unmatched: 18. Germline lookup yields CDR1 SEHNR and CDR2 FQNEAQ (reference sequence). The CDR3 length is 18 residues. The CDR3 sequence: CASSPGSLGLADNNEQFF. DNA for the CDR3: TGTGCCAGCAGCCCAGGATCGCTAGGGCTAGCGGATAACAATGAGCAGTTCTTC.

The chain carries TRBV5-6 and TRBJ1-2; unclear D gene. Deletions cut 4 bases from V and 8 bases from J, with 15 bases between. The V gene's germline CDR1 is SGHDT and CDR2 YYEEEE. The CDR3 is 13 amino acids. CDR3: CASSSPLVGGYTF. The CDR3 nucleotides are TGTGCCAGCAGCAGCCCCCTGGTCGGGGGCTACACCTTC. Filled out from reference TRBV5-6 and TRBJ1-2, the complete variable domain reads DAGVTQSPTHLIKTRGQQVTLRCSPKSGHDTVSWYQQALGQGPQFIFQYYEEEERQRGNFPDRFSGHQFPNYSSELNVNALLLGDSALYLCASSSPLVGGYTFGSGTRLTVV.

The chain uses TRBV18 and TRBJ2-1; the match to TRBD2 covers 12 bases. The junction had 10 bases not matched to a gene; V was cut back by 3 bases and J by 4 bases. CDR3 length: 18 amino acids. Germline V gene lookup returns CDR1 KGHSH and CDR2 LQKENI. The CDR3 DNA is TGTGCCAGCTCACCCAGACTAGCGGGAGAGGGTAATTACAATGAGCAGTTCTTC. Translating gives CASSPRLAGEGNYNEQFF.

The CDR3 spells CASSPQPPTGTYGYTF. The CDR3 DNA sequence: TGTGCCAGCTCACCCCAGCCCCCGACAGGTACCTATGGCTACACCTTC. This chain joins TRBV18 and TRBJ1-2; D is perhaps TRBD1 (6 bases). CDR1 and CDR2 (germline): KGHSH, LQKENI. Trimming left V 3 bases short and J 4 bases short, with 18 bases between. The CDR3 contains 16 residues.

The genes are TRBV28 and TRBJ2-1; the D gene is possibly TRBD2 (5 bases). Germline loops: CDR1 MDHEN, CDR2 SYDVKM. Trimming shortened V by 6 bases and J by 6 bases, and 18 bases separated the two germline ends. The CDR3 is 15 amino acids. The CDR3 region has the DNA TGTGCCAGCAGACGAGGCGGGCTAGACGTCAATGAGCAGTTCTTC. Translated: CASRRGGLDVNEQFF.

The DNA of the CDR3 is TGTGCCAGCAGCCTCTGGGGGGACAATGAGCAGTTCTTC. Translation gives CASSLWGDNEQFF. This chain uses TRBV11-3 with TRBJ2-1, with a possible D match to TRBD2 (6 bases). The CDR3 extends over 13 amino acids. V was shortened by 5 bases and J by 5 bases, with 10 bases between the two germline ends. CDR1 is SGHNT and CDR2 is YENEEA in the germline V gene.

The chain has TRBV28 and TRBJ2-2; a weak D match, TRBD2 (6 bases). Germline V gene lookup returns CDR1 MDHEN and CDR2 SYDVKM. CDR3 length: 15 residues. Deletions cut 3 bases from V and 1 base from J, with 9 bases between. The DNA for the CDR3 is TGTGCCAGCAGTTTGAGGCGGGAGAACACCGGGGAGCTGTTTTTT. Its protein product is CASSLRRENTGELFF.

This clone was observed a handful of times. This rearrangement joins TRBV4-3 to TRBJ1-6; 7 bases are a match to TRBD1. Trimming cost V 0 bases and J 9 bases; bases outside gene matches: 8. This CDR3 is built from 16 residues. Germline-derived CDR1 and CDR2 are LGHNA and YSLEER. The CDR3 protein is CASSQDGGQGVSPLHF. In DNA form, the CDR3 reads TGCGCCAGCAGCCAAGATGGGGGGCAGGGGGTTTCACCCCTCCACTTT.

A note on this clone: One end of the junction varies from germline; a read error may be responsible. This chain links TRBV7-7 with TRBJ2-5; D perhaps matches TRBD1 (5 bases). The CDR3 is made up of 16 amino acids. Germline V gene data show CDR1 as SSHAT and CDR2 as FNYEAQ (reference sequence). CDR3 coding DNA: TGTGCTAGCAGCTTAGGTGAGGCAGGGAATCAAGAGACCCAGTACTTC. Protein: CASSLGEAGNQETQYF.

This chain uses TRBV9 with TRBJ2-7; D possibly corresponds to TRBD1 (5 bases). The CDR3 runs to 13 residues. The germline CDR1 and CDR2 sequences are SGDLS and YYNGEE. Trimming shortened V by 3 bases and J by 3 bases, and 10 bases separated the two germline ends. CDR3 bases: TGTGCCAGCAGCGATAGACAGAGCTACGAGCAGTACTTC. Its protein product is CASSDRQSYEQYF.

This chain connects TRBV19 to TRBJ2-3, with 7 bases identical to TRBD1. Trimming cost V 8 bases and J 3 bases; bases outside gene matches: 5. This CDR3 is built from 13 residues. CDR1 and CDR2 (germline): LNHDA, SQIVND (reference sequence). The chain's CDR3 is CASRRGQTDTQYF. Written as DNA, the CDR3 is TGTGCCAGTCGTAGGGGGCAGACAGATACGCAGTATTTT.

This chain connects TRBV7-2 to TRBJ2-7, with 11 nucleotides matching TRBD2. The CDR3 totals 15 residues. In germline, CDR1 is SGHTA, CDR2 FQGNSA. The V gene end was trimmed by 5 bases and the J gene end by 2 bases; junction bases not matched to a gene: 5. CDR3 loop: CASSTTSGGPYEQYF. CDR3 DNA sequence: TGTGCCAGCAGCACCACTAGCGGGGGACCCTACGAGCAGTACTTC.

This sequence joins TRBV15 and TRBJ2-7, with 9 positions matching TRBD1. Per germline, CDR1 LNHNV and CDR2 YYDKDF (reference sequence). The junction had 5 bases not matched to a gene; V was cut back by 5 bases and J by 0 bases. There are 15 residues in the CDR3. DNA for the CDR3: TGTGCCACCAGCGGACAGGGGACGGGCTCCTACGAGCAGTACTTC. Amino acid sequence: CATSGQGTGSYEQYF.